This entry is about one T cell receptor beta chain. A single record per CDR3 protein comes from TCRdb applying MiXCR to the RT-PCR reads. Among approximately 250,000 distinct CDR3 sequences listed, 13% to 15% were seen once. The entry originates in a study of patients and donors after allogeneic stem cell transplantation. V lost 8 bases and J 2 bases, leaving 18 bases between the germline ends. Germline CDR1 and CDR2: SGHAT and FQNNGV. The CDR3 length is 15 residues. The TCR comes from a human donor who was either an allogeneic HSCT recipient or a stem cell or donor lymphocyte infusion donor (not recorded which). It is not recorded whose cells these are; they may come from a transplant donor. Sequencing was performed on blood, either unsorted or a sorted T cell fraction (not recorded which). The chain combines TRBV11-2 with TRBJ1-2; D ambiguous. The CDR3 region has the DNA TGTGCCAGCGCACCCTTAGGGTCTACGAACTATGGCTACACCTTC. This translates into CASAPLGSTNYGYTF.